These T cell receptor beta chains were read from a single sample in a study of regulatory T cells in long-lasting Graves disease. TCRdb redid the calling of the multiplex PCR reads with MiXCR, one entry per CDR3 protein. This sample has 410,000 or so distinct CDR3 sequences, with more than 13% found just once. These same records also appear under a second study, on T cells in Graves' hyperthyroidism and ophthalmopathy.

Specimen: peripheral blood mononuclear cells (PBMCs), collected at new diagnosis, from a patient treated with antithyroid drugs. These receptors were collected from a woman in her thirties with Graves disease. The CDR3 runs from the conserved cysteine through the conserved F or W. D genes are given only for firm matches. Size tells how often a clone was seen (once, few, many) or the class of an expanded clone, and some rows leave it out.

V gene	J gene	clone size	D gene	CDR3 protein	CDR3 DNA
TRBV12-3/TRBV12-4	TRBJ1-6	NA	NA	CASRPGGGLNSPLHF	TGTGCCAGCAGACCCGGCGGGGGCTTGAATTCACCCCTCCACTTT
TRBV28	TRBJ2-5	many	NA	CASSLHRREETQYF	TGTGCCAGCAGTTTGCACAGGAGAGAAGAGACCCAGTACTTC
TRBV24-1	TRBJ2-3	few	NA	CATSDPSGTPEGAADTQYF	TGTGCCACCAGTGATCCTTCCGGGACACCCGAGGGAGCAGCAGATACGCAGTATTTT
TRBV7-6	TRBJ2-4	many	TRBD1	CASSSPGTENIQYF	TGTGCCAGCAGCTCACCCGGGACAGAAAACATTCAGTACTTC
TRBV7-9	TRBJ2-7	many	TRBD2	CASTGIGTSGYEQYF	TGTGCCAGCACCGGTATAGGGACTAGCGGGTACGAGCAGTACTTC
TRBV20-1	TRBJ2-1	many	TRBD1	CSARAGGNEQFF	TGCAGTGCTAGAGCAGGGGGCAATGAGCAGTTCTTC
TRBV29-1	TRBJ2-5	many	TRBD2	CSYGRGTETQYF	TGCAGCTACGGGAGGGGGACCGAGACCCAGTACTTC
TRBV10-3	TRBJ1-5	many	NA	CAISGRINQPQHF	TGTGCCATCAGCGGACGGATTAATCAGCCCCAGCATTTT
TRBV19	TRBJ2-3	few	TRBD1	CASSLQGALTDTQYF	TGTGCCAGTAGTCTACAGGGGGCTCTTACAGATACGCAGTATTTT
TRBV20-1	TRBJ2-3	many	NA	CSAFLRAAGSTDTQYF	TGCAGTGCCTTCCTCCGGGCCGCAGGGAGTACAGATACGCAGTATTTT
TRBV20-1	TRBJ2-3	NA	NA	CSARGGGVPDTQYF	TGCAGTGCTAGGGGCGGGGGCGTTCCAGATACGCAGTATTTT
TRBV27	TRBJ1-1	many	NA	CASSLSQGRTEAFF	TGTGCCAGCAGTTTAAGCCAGGGAAGAACTGAAGCTTTCTTT
TRBV20-1	TRBJ2-1	many	NA	CSATQEFRVSSYNEQFF	TGCAGTGCTACCCAAGAGTTCCGAGTGTCCTCCTACAATGAGCAGTTCTTC